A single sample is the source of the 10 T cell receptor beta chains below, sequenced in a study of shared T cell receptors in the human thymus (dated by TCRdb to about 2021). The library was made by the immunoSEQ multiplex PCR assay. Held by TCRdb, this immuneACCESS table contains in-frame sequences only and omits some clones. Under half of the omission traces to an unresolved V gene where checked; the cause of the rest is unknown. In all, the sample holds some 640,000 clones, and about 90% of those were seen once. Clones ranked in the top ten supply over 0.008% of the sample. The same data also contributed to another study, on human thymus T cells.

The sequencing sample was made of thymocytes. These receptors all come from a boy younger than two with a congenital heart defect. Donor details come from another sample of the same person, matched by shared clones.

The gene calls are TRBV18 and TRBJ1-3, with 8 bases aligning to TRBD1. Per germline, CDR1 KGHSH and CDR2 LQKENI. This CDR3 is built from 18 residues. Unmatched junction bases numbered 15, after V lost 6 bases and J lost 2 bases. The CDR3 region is CASSQGQGANLTGNTIYF. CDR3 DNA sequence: TGTGCCAGCTCCCAAGGGCAGGGGGCGAATTTAACTGGAAACACCATATATTTT.

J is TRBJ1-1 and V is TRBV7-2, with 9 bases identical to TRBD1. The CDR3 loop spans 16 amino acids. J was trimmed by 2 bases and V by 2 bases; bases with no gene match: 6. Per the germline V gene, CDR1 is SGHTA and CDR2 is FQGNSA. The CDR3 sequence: CASSLRPGQGNTEAFF. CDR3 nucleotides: TGTGCCAGCAGCTTAAGGCCGGGACAGGGAAACACTGAAGCTTTCTTT.

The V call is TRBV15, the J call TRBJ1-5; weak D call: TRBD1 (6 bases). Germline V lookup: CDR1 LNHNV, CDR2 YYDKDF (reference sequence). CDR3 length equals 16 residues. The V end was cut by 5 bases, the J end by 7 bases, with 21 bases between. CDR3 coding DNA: TGTGCCACCAGCTATCCCCGGGGGGGCAGCCAACAGCCCCAGCATTTT. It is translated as CATSYPRGGSQQPQHF.

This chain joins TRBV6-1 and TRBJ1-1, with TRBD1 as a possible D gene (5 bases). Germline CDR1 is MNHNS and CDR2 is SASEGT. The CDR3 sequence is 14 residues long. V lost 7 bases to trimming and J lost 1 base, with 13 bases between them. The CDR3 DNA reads TGTGCCAGCACCGTAATAGGACAGAACACTGAAGCTTTCTTT. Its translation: CASTVIGQNTEAFF.

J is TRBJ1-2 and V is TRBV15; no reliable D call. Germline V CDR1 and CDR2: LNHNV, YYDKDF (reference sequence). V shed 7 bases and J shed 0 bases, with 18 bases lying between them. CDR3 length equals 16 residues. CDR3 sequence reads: CATNEAASGANYGYTF. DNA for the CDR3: TGTGCCACCAACGAGGCCGCATCCGGAGCTAACTATGGCTACACCTTC.

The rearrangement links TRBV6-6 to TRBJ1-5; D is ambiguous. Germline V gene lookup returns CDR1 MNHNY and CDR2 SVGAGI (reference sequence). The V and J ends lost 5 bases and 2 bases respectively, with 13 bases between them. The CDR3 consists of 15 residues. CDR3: CASSELILRNQPQHF. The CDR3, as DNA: TGTGCCAGCAGTGAGTTAATCTTGCGCAATCAGCCCCAGCATTTT.

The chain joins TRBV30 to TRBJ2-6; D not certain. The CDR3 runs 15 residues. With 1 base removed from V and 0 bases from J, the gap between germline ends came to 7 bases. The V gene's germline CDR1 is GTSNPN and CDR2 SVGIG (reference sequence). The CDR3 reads CAWSGCSSGANVLTF. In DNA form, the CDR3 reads TGTGCCTGGAGTGGTTGCAGCTCTGGGGCCAACGTCCTGACTTTC.

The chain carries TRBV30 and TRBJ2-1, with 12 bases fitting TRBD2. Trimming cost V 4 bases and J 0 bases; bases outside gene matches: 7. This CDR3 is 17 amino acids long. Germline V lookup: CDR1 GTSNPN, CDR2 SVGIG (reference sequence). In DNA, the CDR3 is TGTGCCTGGAATCGGCTAGCGGGAGGGCCCTCCTACAATGAGCAGTTCTTC. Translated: CAWNRLAGGPSYNEQFF.

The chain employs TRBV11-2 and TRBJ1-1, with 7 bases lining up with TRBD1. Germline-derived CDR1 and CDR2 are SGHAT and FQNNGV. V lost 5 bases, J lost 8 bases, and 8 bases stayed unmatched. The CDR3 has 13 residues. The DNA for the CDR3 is TGTGCCAGCAGCCCCGGACAGGTTCCCGAAGCTTTCTTT. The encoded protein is CASSPGQVPEAFF.

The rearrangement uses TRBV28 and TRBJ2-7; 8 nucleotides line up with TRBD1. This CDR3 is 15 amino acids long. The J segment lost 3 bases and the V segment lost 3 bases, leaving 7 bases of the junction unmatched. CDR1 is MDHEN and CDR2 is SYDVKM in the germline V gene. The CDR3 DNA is TGTGCCAGCAGTTTTATTCCCGGGACAGGCTACGAGCAGTACTTC. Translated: CASSFIPGTGYEQYF.